This T cell receptor beta chain came from a study of cytomegalovirus exposure and HLA in healthy donors. The CDR3 has 13 residues. Deletions cut 4 bases from V and 8 bases from J, with 15 bases between. The germline gives CDR1 SGHRS, CDR2 YFSETQ. Every donor was a healthy person donating bone marrow. Primers for the PCR totalled 60 Vbeta and 13 Jbeta. Produced via immunoSEQ multiplex PCR; TCRdb's table is partial and in-frame only. The table records 150,000 to 200,000 clones, about 80% of them present only once. The specimen sequenced was PBMCs. The rearrangement uses TRBV5-1 and TRBJ1-2; TRBD1 is a possible D gene (6 bases). The sequence derives from a woman aged 35 to 49 in good health and CMV-seronegative. The CDR3 DNA reads TGCGCCAGCAGCCTCTCCGTGACAGGCGGCTACACCTTC. Encoded protein: CASSLSVTGGYTF.